The present entry profiles one T cell receptor (beta chain) with its context. Its target is not known. The record originates from a study of OX40 agonist ivuxolimab in advanced cancers. Study summary: In this cohort, patients received ivuxolimab, an agonistic anti-OX40 (CD134) antibody. Averaging about 60 years in age, with a range of roughly 23 to 80, the cohort was 65% to 90% male. Study-level results: At 0.1 to 3.0 mg/kg, CD4+ and CD8+ blood T cells expanded clonally by week 6. Among T cells, CD8+ cells averaged more expanded clones than CD4+ cells.

CDR3 size: 16 residues. With 3 bases clipped from V and 4 bases from J, the junction kept 8 bases outside the gene matches. CDR1 and CDR2 from the germline V gene are SGHAT and FQDESV (reference sequence). Sequencing was performed with immunoSEQ multiplex PCR; in TCRdb, only in-frame clones are kept and a portion is missing. The sample includes approximately 51,000 clones, around 77% of them seen just once. The TCR sequence derives from an adult with an advanced solid tumor such as melanoma, head and neck, liver or kidney cancer. Sequenced material: CD4+ or CD8+ T cells sorted from blood, taken in a trial of the OX40 agonist ivuxolimab. The chain joins TRBV11-1 to TRBJ2-1; 8 nucleotides agree with TRBD2. CDR3 region: CASSFRAGAKYNEQFF. The DNA for the CDR3 is TGTGCCAGCAGCTTCAGAGCGGGGGCTAAGTACAATGAGCAGTTCTTC.